The sequence of this TCR beta chain was determined in a study of CD8+ T cells in alopecia areata. About the study: Treatment comprised oral tofacitinib, 5 to 10 mg twice daily, in treated patients. General study points: With patients, TCR sharing proved less clear than in mice, a difference possibly related to HLA.

Following RNA extraction, reverse transcription yielded cDNA that acted as the sequencing template. Generated by immunoSEQ multiplex PCR, the TCRdb table keeps only in-frame clones and is missing some. The sample includes about 180,000 clones, 59% of them seen just once. Deletions cut 2 bases from V and 5 bases from J, with 19 bases between. The CDR3 is 17 amino acids. Germline CDR1 and CDR2: LGHNA and YNFKEQ. As to this clone: What it recognizes is unknown.

The J gene is TRBJ2-1, the V gene TRBV4-2; a weak D match, TRBD2 (6 bases). Material: CD4+ T cells sorted from blood, obtained at week 0. This clonotype originated in a human donor with alopecia areata. In DNA form, the CDR3 reads TGTGCCAGCAGCCAACTCAGCGGGTCGAACCACAACAATGAGCAGTTCTTC. As protein: CASSQLSGSNHNNEQFF.